The TCR beta chain described here comes from a study of spatial heterogeneity in lung cancer. TCRdb re-analysed the 5' RACE reads in MiXCR, keeping a single row per CDR3 protein. The sample has roughly 40,000 distinct CDR3 sequences, around 6.8% seen once. Time point described: sample taken at primary tumor resection. Untreated early-stage non-small cell lung cancer patients, 70 to 85 in total, were the donors. From germline, CDR1 is MDHEN and CDR2 SYDVKM. Between the trimmed V and J ends, which lost 6 bases and 10 bases, there was a span of 12 bases. The length of the CDR3 is 11 residues. This clonotype was seen repeatedly, ten times or more.

The J gene is TRBJ1-2, the V gene TRBV28; TRBD1 is a possible D gene (5 bases). The TCR originated in a female donor with early-stage non-small cell lung cancer. Sequenced here: PBMCs, sampled at surgery. The chain's CDR3 is CASRSTADYTF. The DNA of the CDR3 is TGTGCCAGCAGATCGACAGCAGACTACACCTTC.